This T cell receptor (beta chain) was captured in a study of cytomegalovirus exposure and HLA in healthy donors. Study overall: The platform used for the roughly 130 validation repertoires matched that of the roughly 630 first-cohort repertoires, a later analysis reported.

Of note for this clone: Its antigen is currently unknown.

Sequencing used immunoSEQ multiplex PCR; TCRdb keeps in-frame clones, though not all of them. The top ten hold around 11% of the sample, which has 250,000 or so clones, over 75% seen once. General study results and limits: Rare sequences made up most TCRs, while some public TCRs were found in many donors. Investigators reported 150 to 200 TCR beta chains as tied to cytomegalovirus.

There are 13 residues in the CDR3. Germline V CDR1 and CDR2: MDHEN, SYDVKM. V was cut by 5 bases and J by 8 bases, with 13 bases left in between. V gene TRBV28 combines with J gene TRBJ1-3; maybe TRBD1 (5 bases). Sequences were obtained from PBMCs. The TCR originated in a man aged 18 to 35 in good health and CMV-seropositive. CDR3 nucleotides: TGTGCCAGCAGTCCCCGCCCGGGGGACACCATATATTTT. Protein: CASSPRPGDTIYF.